The source of this T cell receptor (beta chain) is a study of shared clonotypes between healthy human individuals. Study-level points and caveats: Researchers found naive subsets generally carried larger estimated richness than memory subsets. It was only blood that was sampled, and tissue repertoires likely differ. Few donors limited the genetic and exposure-history diversity represented.

Comments on this clone: Its antigen remains unknown.

V was clipped by 7 bases and J by 0 bases, with 15 bases between them. Per germline, CDR1 LNHDA and CDR2 SQIVND (reference sequence). The CDR3 length is 16 residues. Subsets obtained from CD4+ cells comprised CD45RA+ naive and CD45RA-negative memory cells. The repertoire was sequenced with immunoSEQ multiplex PCR; TCRdb's copy has only in-frame clones and lacks some. The data show 850,000 to 1,200,000 clones, about 80% seen once. This sequence joins TRBV19 and TRBJ1-4, with unresolved D. Source material: memory CD4+ T cells sorted from blood. Documented subset: CD45RA-negative fraction. The source of this sequence is a man aged 18 to 29 in good health. The CDR3 DNA reads TGTGCCAGTACCCCGGATTCCGTTTCAACTAATGAAAAACTGTTTTTT. The encoded protein is CASTPDSVSTNEKLFF.